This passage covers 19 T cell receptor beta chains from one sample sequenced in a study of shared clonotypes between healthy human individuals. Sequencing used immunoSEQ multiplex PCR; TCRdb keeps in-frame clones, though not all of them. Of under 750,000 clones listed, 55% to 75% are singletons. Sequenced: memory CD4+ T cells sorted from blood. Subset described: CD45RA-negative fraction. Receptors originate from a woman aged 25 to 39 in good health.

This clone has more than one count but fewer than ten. CDR3 region: CAISESTSGRAGDEQFF. The CDR3 region has the DNA TGTGCCATCAGTGAGTCGACTAGCGGGAGGGCCGGGGATGAGCAGTTCTTC. This chain connects TRBV10-3 to TRBJ2-1, with 14 bases aligning to TRBD2. The CDR3 runs to 17 residues. In germline, CDR1 is ENHRY, CDR2 SYGVKD. The J segment lost 8 bases and the V segment lost 0 bases, leaving 6 bases of the junction unmatched.

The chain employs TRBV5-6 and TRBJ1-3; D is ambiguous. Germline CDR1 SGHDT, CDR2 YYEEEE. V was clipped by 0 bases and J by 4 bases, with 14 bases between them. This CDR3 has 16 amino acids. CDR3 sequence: CASSLGYSGVGNTIYF. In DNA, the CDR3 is TGTGCCAGCAGCTTGGGATACAGCGGGGTCGGAAACACCATATATTTT.

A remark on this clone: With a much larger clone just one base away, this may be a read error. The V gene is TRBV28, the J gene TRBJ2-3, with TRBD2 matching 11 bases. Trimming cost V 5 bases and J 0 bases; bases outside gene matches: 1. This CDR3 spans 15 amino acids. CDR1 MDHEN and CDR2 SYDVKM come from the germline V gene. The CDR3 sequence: CASSGTSGSTDTQYF. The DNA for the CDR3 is TGTGCCAGCAGTGGGACTAGCGGAAGCACAGATACGCAGTATTTT.

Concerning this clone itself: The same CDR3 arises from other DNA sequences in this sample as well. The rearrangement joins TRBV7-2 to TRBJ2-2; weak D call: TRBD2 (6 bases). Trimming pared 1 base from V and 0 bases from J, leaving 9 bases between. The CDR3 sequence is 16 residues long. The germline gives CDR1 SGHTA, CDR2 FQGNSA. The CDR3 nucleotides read TGTGCCAGCAGCTTAGATGGGACTTCGAACACCGGGGAGCTGTTTTTT. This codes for CASSLDGTSNTGELFF.

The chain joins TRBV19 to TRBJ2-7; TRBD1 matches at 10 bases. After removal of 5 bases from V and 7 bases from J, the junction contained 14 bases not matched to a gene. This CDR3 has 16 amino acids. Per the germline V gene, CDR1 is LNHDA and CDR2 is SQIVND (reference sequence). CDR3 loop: CASSAHSDRGRREQYF. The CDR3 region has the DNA TGTGCCAGTAGTGCACACTCCGACAGGGGGCGGCGGGAGCAGTACTTC.

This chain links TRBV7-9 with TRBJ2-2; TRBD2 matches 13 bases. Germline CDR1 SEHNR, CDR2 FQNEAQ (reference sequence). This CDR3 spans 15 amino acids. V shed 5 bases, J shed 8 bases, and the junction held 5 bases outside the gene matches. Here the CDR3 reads CASSPPGLAGGELFF. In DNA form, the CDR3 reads TGTGCCAGCAGCCCACCGGGACTAGCGGGAGGGGAGCTGTTTTTT. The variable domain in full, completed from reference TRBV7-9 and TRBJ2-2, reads DTGVSQNPRHKITKRGQNVTFRCDPISEHNRLYWYRQTLGQGPEFLTYFQNEAQLEKSRLLSDRFSAERPKGSFSTLEIQRTEQGDSAMYLCASSPPGLAGGELFFGEGSRLTVL.

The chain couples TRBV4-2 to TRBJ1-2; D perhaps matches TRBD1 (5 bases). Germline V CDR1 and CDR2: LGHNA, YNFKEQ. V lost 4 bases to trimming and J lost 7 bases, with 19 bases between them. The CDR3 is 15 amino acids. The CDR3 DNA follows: TGTGCCAGCAGCCTGATTGCGACAGCTTCCGGTGGCTACACCTTC. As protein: CASSLIATASGGYTF.

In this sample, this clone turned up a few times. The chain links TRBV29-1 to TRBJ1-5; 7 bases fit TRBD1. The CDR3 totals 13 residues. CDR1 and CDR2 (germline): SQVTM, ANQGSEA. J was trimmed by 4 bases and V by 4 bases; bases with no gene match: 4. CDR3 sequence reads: CSVGGTANQPQHF. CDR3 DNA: TGCAGCGTTGGAGGGACAGCTAATCAGCCCCAGCATTTT.

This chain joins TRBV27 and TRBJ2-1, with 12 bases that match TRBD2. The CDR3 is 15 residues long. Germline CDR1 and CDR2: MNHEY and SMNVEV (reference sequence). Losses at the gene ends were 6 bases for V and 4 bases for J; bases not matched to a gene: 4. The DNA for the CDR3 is TGTGCCAGCAGCCGACTAGCGGGAGCGTACAATGAGCAGTTCTTC. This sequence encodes CASSRLAGAYNEQFF.

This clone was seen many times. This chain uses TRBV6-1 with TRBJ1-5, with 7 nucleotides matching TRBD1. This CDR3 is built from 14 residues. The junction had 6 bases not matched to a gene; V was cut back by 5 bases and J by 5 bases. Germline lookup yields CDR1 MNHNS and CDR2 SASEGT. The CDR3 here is CASSPGTEHQPQHF. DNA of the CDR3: TGTGCCAGCAGTCCCGGGACAGAACATCAGCCCCAGCATTTT.

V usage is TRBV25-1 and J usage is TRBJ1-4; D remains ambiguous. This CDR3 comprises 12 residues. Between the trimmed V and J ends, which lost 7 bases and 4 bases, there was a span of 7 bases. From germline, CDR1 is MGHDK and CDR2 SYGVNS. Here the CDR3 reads CASTISNEKLFF. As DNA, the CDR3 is TGTGCCAGCACCATCAGTAATGAAAAACTGTTTTTT. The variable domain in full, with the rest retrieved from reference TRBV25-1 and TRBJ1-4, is EADIYQTPRYLVIGTGKKITLECSQTMGHDKMYWYQQDPGMELHLIHYSYGVNSTEKGDLSSESTVSRIRTEHFPLTLESARPSHTSQYLCASTISNEKLFFGSGTQLSVL.

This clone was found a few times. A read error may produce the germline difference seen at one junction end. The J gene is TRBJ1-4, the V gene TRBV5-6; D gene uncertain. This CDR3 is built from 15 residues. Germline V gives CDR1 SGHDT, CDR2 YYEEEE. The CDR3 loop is CASRGKGTRPGETVF. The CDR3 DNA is TGTGCCAGCAGGGGGAAGGGAACACGCCCTGGGGAAACTGTTTTT.

For the CDR3, the DNA is TGTGCCAGCAGCCCTCGCGACAGGACTAGCGGAGAGACCCAGTACTTC. Its protein is CASSPRDRTSGETQYF. The rearrangement joins TRBV9 to TRBJ2-5, with 10 bases identical to TRBD2. Germline loops: CDR1 SGDLS, CDR2 YYNGEE. V lost 4 bases and J lost 4; bases outside the gene matches: 10. The CDR3 totals 16 residues.

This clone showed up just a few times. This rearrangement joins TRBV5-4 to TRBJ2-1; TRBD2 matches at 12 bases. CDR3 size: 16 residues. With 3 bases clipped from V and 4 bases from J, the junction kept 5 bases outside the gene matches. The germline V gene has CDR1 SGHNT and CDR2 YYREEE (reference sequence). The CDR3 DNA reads TGTGCCAGCAGCTCCCTAGCGGGGGGGGGTTACAATGAGCAGTTCTTC. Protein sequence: CASSSLAGGGYNEQFF.

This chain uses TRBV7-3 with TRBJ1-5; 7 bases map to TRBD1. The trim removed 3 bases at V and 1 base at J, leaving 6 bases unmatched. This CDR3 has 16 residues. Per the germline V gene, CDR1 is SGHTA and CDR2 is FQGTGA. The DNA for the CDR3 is TGTGCCAGCAGCTTGAGGGCGGACAGGAGCAATCAGCCCCAGCATTTT. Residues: CASSLRADRSNQPQHF.

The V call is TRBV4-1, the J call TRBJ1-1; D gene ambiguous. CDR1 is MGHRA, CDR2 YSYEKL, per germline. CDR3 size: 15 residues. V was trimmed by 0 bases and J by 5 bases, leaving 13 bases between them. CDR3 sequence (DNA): TGCGCCAGCAGCCAAGATTTAATCCGGTGGACTGAAGCTTTCTTT. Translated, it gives CASSQDLIRWTEAFF.

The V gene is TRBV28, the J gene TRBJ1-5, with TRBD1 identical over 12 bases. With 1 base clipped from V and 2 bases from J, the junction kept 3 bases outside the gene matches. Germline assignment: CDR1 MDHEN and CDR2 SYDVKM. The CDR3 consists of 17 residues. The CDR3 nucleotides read TGTGCCAGCAGTTTATTTGGGACAGGGGGCGGCAATCAGCCCCAGCATTTT. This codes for CASSLFGTGGGNQPQHF.

The CDR3 nucleotides read TGTGCCAGCAGTACCCCCCTGGCGGGAGCTTTATTCACCGGGGAGCTGTTTTTT. As protein: CASSTPLAGALFTGELFF. V and J are TRBV13 and TRBJ2-2; TRBD2 matches 7 bases. Germline V gene data show CDR1 as PRHDT and CDR2 as FYEKMQ (reference sequence). V gave up 6 bases and J gave up 4 bases; unmatched junction bases: 17. This CDR3 is built from 18 residues.

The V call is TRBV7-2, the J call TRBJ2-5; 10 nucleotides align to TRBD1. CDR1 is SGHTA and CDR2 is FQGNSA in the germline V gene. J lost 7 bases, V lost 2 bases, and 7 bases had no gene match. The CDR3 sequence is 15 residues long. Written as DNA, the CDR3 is TGTGCCAGCAGCTTAATGCCGACAGGGGGCCTGACCCAGTACTTC. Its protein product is CASSLMPTGGLTQYF.